A single sample is the source of the 19 T cell receptor beta chains below, sequenced in a study of CD8+ T cells in alopecia areata. As to treatment: oral pan-JAK inhibitor, 5-10 mg twice daily. In each case, RNA was isolated and then reverse transcribed into cDNA as the sequencing template. Produced via immunoSEQ multiplex PCR; TCRdb's table is partial and in-frame only. There are about 160,000 clones in the sample; approximately 65% occur only once, and about 0.94% lies in the top ten. Sample: CD4+ T cells sorted from blood, taken at week 4, from a patient treated with tofacitinib. Source of these receptors: a human donor with alopecia areata.

This clone has only one observation. The chain combines TRBV5-1 with TRBJ1-6; D remains ambiguous. Trimming removed 0 bases from V and 7 bases from J, with 11 bases in between. CDR1 SGHRS and CDR2 YFSETQ come from the germline V gene. The CDR3 runs 15 residues. The CDR3 here is CASSLDGVSNSPLHF. The CDR3 bases are TGCGCCAGCAGCTTGGATGGGGTGAGCAATTCACCCCTCCACTTT. The whole variable domain, filled in from reference TRBV5-1 and TRBJ1-6, reads KAGVTQTPRYLIKTRGQQVTLSCSPISGHRSVSWYQQTPGQGLQFLFEYFSETQRNKGNFPGRFSGRQFSNSRSEMNVSTLELGDSALYLCASSLDGVSNSPLHFGNGTRLTVT.

J is TRBJ2-7 and V is TRBV27, with no clear D. The CDR3 is 14 residues long. Germline CDR1 and CDR2: MNHEY and SMNVEV (reference sequence). The V and J ends lost 2 bases and 2 bases respectively, with 10 bases between them. CDR3 coding DNA: TGTGCCAGCAGTTTAGGCAGGACCACCTACGAGCAGTACTTC. Its protein product is CASSLGRTTYEQYF.

In DNA form, the CDR3 reads TGCAGCGTCCCCGTGGGGGGGAACACCGGGGAGCTGTTTTTT. It codes for CSVPVGGNTGELFF. The chain uses TRBV29-1 and TRBJ2-2, with a weak D call TRBD2 (6 bases). The V gene lost 6 bases and the J gene lost 1 base, with 12 bases spanning the gap. Germline V CDR1 and CDR2: SQVTM, ANQGSEA. The CDR3 is 14 residues long.

The chain is built from TRBV29-1 and TRBJ2-7, with D maybe TRBD1 (5 bases). V gave up 6 bases and J gave up 0 bases, with 12 bases separating them. The CDR3 totals 13 residues. From germline, CDR1 is SQVTM and CDR2 ANQGSEA. CDR3 residues: CSVVKGLSYEQYF. The DNA of the CDR3 is TGCAGCGTCGTCAAGGGGCTCTCCTACGAGCAGTACTTC.

The V gene is TRBV5-6, the J gene TRBJ2-7, with D possibly matching TRBD2 (6 bases). The CDR3 loop spans 15 amino acids. Germline V CDR1 and CDR2: SGHDT, YYEEEE. The germline V and J ends were trimmed by 5 bases and 7 bases, with 22 bases remaining between them. CDR3 DNA: TGTGCCAGCAGTCTCTTGCGGGGCGACCCTAGGGAGCAGTACTTC. This sequence encodes CASSLLRGDPREQYF.

V usage is TRBV23-1 and J usage is TRBJ2-1; TRBD1 is a possible D gene (7 bases). TRBV23-1 has ORF status, its function being uncertain. The CDR3 consists of 16 residues. Between the trimmed V and J ends, which lost 1 base and 5 bases, there was a span of 15 bases. CDR3 nucleotide sequence: TGCGCCAGCAGTCAATTTCGGCAGGGGGGAAACAATGAGCAGTTCTTC. It codes for CASSQFRQGGNNEQFF.

This clone is termed medium-sized. The gene calls are TRBV7-9 and TRBJ1-2; D gene ambiguous. The V and J ends lost 5 bases and 2 bases respectively, with 9 bases between them. CDR1 SEHNR and CDR2 FQNEAQ come from the germline V gene (reference sequence). The CDR3 is 13 amino acids. The CDR3, as DNA: TGTGCCAGCAGCCCGGACGGAAACTATGGCTACACCTTC. Amino acids: CASSPDGNYGYTF.

CDR3 in amino acids: CASSLVGDQPQHF. The CDR3, as DNA: TGTGCCAGCAGCTTAGTGGGAGATCAGCCCCAGCATTTT. The rearrangement uses TRBV11-2 and TRBJ1-5, with D hard to call. The CDR3 runs to 13 residues. The V gene's germline CDR1 is SGHAT and CDR2 FQNNGV. V lost 1 base to trimming and J lost 5 bases, with 6 bases between them.

About this clone: Other DNA sequences within the sample encode an identical CDR3. J is TRBJ2-7 and V is TRBV5-1; the D gene is possibly TRBD1 (6 bases). Germline CDR1 reads SGHRS; CDR2 reads YFSETQ. The CDR3 has 14 residues. Trimming left V 0 bases short and J 0 bases short, with 7 bases between. CDR3 sequence reads: CASSLEGHSYEQYF. CDR3 coding DNA: TGCGCCAGCAGCTTGGAGGGACACTCCTACGAGCAGTACTTC.

J is TRBJ1-5 and V is TRBV30; perhaps TRBD1 as D (6 bases). This CDR3 is 15 amino acids long. The germline gives CDR1 GTSNPN, CDR2 SVGIG (reference sequence). Trimming cost V 0 bases and J 3 bases, with 12 bases left between them. The CDR3 DNA sequence: TGTGCCTGGAGTGTACCAGGGGTGAACAATCAGCCCCAGCATTTT. Its protein product is CAWSVPGVNNQPQHF.

The rearrangement links TRBV4-2 to TRBJ2-3; TRBD2 agrees at 10 bases. This CDR3 contains 13 residues. Germline V gene sequence: CDR1 LGHNA, CDR2 YNFKEQ. V gave up 2 bases and J gave up 14 bases; unmatched junction bases: 7. The CDR3 sequence: CASSQLPSGGAYF. Here the CDR3 DNA reads TGTGCCAGCAGCCAACTCCCGAGCGGGGGGGCGTATTTT.

The V and J genes are TRBV6-5 and TRBJ1-6; D gene unclear. This CDR3 spans 14 amino acids. Trimming left V 8 bases short and J 0 bases short, with 8 bases between. Germline CDR1 is MNHEY and CDR2 is SVGAGI. The CDR3 spells CASGSSSYNSPLHF. DNA of the CDR3: TGTGCCAGCGGATCGAGCTCCTATAATTCACCCCTCCACTTT.

This clone came up once. V usage is TRBV29-1 and J usage is TRBJ2-1; D not resolved. Germline V gives CDR1 SQVTM, CDR2 ANQGSEA. V was clipped by 4 bases and J by 2 bases, with 3 bases between them. This CDR3 is 11 amino acids long. CDR3 in amino acids: CSVGTYNEQFF. DNA for the CDR3: TGCAGCGTTGGAACCTACAATGAGCAGTTCTTC.

The V and J genes are TRBV6-1 and TRBJ2-7; D tentatively reads TRBD1 or TRBD2 (6 bases each). Trimming took 7 bases from V and 3 from J, leaving 19 bases between them. The germline CDR1 and CDR2 sequences are MNHNS and SASEGT. The CDR3 contains 15 residues. The CDR3 DNA reads as TGTGCCAGCAATAAGGGGGGAGGACCTTTCTACGAGCAGTACTTC. This gives the protein CASNKGGGPFYEQYF.

The chain joins TRBV6-1 to TRBJ2-5, with D tentatively TRBD1 or TRBD2 (6 bases each). Germline V lookup: CDR1 MNHNS, CDR2 SASEGT. The CDR3 contains 15 residues. V shed 6 bases and J shed 10 bases, with 24 bases lying between them. The CDR3 is CASRPPGAGTWDQYF. Here the CDR3 DNA reads TGTGCCAGCAGACCCCCGGGGGCGGGGACCTGGGACCAGTACTTC.

V and J are TRBV30 and TRBJ1-2; no clear D gene. The CDR3 length is 14 residues. V was shortened by 0 bases and J by 0 bases, with 8 bases between the two germline ends. CDR1 is GTSNPN, CDR2 SVGIG, per germline (reference sequence). This chain's CDR3 is CAWSVQTANYGYTF. For the CDR3, the DNA is TGTGCCTGGAGTGTACAAACAGCTAACTATGGCTACACCTTC.

This chain joins TRBV7-2 and TRBJ1-2, with D maybe TRBD1 (6 bases). V was clipped by 4 bases and J by 0 bases, with 18 bases between them. The CDR3 totals 17 residues. Germline V gives CDR1 SGHTA, CDR2 FQGNSA. The CDR3 is CASSSPGAAKANYGYTF. CDR3 coding DNA: TGTGCCAGCAGCTCCCCGGGGGCGGCCAAAGCTAACTATGGCTACACCTTC.

The genes are TRBV6-1 and TRBJ2-3; unclear D gene. Germline V gives CDR1 MNHNS, CDR2 SASEGT. Trimming removed 7 bases from V and 5 bases from J, with 13 bases in between. The CDR3 covers 13 residues. The CDR3 is CASTLRPGDTQYF. The CDR3 DNA reads TGTGCCAGCACCCTCAGACCGGGAGATACGCAGTATTTT.

The CDR3 here is CASSPPQPMNTEAFF. CDR3 bases: TGTGCCAGCTCACCACCACAGCCCATGAACACTGAAGCTTTCTTT. The genes are TRBV18 and TRBJ1-1, with D unclear. The V end lost 0 bases, the J end lost 0 bases, and 8 bases lay between the germline ends. Germline values: CDR1 KGHSH, CDR2 LQKENI. This CDR3 is 15 amino acids long.